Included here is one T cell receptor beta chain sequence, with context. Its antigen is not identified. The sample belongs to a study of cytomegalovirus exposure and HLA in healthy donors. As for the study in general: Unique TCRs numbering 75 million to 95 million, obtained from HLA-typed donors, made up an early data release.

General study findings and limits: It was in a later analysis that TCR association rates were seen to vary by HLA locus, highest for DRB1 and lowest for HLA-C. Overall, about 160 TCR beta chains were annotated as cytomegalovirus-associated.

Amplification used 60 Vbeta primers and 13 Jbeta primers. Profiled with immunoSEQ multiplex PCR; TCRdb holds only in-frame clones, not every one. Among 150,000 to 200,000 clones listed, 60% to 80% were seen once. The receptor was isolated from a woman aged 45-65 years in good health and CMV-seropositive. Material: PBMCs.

The CDR3 DNA reads TGTGCCTGGAGTGTACACGGGAATAGGGGCTACACCTTC. Its protein product is CAWSVHGNRGYTF. V gene TRBV30 combines with J gene TRBJ1-2; D is undetermined. This CDR3 has 13 residues. Germline CDR1 is GTSNPN and CDR2 is SVGIG (reference sequence). The germline V and J ends were trimmed by 0 bases and 8 bases, with 13 bases remaining between them.